Listed below are T cell receptor beta chains from one sample, sequenced in a study of T cell repertoires in cytomegalovirus infection. These receptors have no known antigen. In TCRdb, the reads were re-called with MiXCR into one record per CDR3 protein. The sample lists around 140,000 distinct CDR3 sequences; around 30% were seen once. The sample consisted of CD8+ T cells from cultured PBMCs, taken from culture after CMV antigen stimulation. These receptors were taken from a human donor in good health (CMV status not recorded). Some clones in this sample may be carry-over from other donors' samples. Each CDR3 is given with its conserved first and last residue. Fields, in order: V gene, J gene, CDR3 protein.

TRBV15	TRBJ1-1	CATSRTKGADTEAFF
TRBV29-1	TRBJ2-1	CSVVGFYNEQFF
TRBV27	TRBJ2-7	CASSYSGGDYEQYF
TRBV24-1	TRBJ2-3	CATSEVGRGSPDTQYF
TRBV7-9	TRBJ1-2	CASSSQGKGGYTF
TRBV27	TRBJ2-1	CASSLRRGYEQFF
TRBV9	TRBJ1-5	CASSVAMGQPQHF
TRBV20-1	TRBJ2-7	CSARGGVGGIWYEQYF
TRBV4-1	TRBJ2-7	CASSQGLGSRYEQYF
TRBV20-1	TRBJ1-1	CSAIDGLNTEAFF
TRBV28	TRBJ2-5	CASSFDGGAQETQYF
TRBV19	TRBJ2-1	CATSPGTIRTEQFF
TRBV2	TRBJ2-1	CASSEALAGTYNEQFF
TRBV27	TRBJ2-7	CASSLGQGVLSYEQYF
TRBV7-9	TRBJ1-2	CASTSEKDRGANYGYTF
TRBV6-6	TRBJ1-1	CASSYPTGSVMNTEAFF
TRBV7-6	TRBJ2-7	CASSGGLAGYEQYF
TRBV2	TRBJ2-1	CASSEMYEAGEFF
TRBV6-2/TRBV6-3	TRBJ2-7	CASSPGHPRTYEQYF
TRBV10-3	TRBJ1-5	CAISESTADVSNQPQHF
TRBV27	TRBJ2-3	CASSLSGQGITDTQYF
TRBV7-2	TRBJ2-1	CASSLPNYNEQFF
TRBV19	TRBJ2-7	CASSILAGGTYEQYF
TRBV4-1	TRBJ1-2	CASSQEQGDYTF
TRBV20-1	TRBJ2-1	CSARGAGGYNEQFF
TRBV12-3/TRBV12-4	TRBJ2-1	CASSFRANNEQFF
TRBV19	TRBJ1-1	CASSTGNTEAFF
TRBV28	TRBJ2-6	CASSPPSDAGPNVLTF
TRBV5-1	TRBJ2-1	CASSPDRLYNEQFF
TRBV5-1	TRBJ1-2	CASSPEGGQGESGYTF
TRBV4-1	TRBJ1-5	CASSQAYRDSNQPQHF